This TCR beta chain was identified in a study of human T cells and chemical hapten exposure. Study-wide background: A mostly female patient group had alopecia areata, totalis or universalis.

Study-level findings and limits: The donor cohort had alopecia, so its immune response may not match that of healthy people.

The time point: pre-sensitization, week 0. The treatment: therapeutic diphenylcyclopropenone sensitization with weekly scalp DPC. MiXCR, applied by TCRdb to the RACE reads, yields one record per CDR3 protein. Among about 260,000 distinct CDR3 sequences, more than 6.5% were seen once, and the ten largest hold under 2.5%. Germline-derived CDR1 and CDR2 are SGHVS and FNYEAQ. V shed 2 bases and J shed 7 bases, with 17 bases lying between them. The CDR3 has 15 amino acids. This clonotype has at least ten counts. Its matching antigen is unknown. The material sequenced was whole blood, taken in connection with sensitization to the hapten diphenylcyclopropenone (DPC). The gene calls are TRBV7-6 and TRBJ1-1, with D possibly matching TRBD1 (5 bases). This TCR derives from a woman between 35 and 50 years old with alopecia areata. Some clones in this sample may be carry-over from other donors' samples. This CDR3 reads CASSLNRDRPIEAFF. The CDR3 nucleotides read TGTGCCAGCAGCTTAAATAGGGACCGACCTATTGAAGCTTTCTTT.